The 3 T cell receptor beta chains presented below share a single source sample, sequenced in a study of tumor and adjacent non-tumor tissue in lung cancer. RNA was extracted from bulk tissue without any cell sorting. A modified ARM-PCR protocol with three rounds of nested PCR amplified TCRbeta. TCRdb re-called the multiplex PCR reads through MiXCR, storing one row per CDR3 protein. The sample includes about 75,000 distinct CDR3 sequences, around 77% of them seen just once. The sample was lung tumor tissue. These receptors all stem from a woman in her forties or fifties with non-small cell lung cancer.

Note on this clonotype: One end of the junction is discordant with germline, which a read error may explain. The chain links TRBV6-1 to TRBJ2-1; a possible D gene is TRBD1 (6 bases). The CDR3 has 13 residues. The V gene's germline CDR1 is MNHNS and CDR2 SASEGT. The CDR3 protein is CASEQGSCNERFF. The CDR3 DNA reads TGTGCCAGCGAACAGGGATCCTGCAATGAGCGGTTCTTC.

The rearrangement links TRBV30 to TRBJ1-6; 7 bases are shared with TRBD1. This CDR3 has 17 amino acids. V lost 2 bases and J lost 0; bases outside the gene matches: 7. The V gene's germline CDR1 is GTSNPN and CDR2 SVGIG (reference sequence). In DNA, the CDR3 is TGTGCCTGGAGTCCGCCTACAGGGGACTCCTATAATTCACCCCTCCACTTT. It specifies CAWSPPTGDSYNSPLHF.

This clonotype was counted only a few times. The chain recombines TRBV11-1 with TRBJ2-7, with 9 nucleotides matching TRBD1. Per the germline V gene, CDR1 is SGHAT and CDR2 is FQDESV (reference sequence). The CDR3 runs 15 residues. J gave up 4 bases and V 10 bases, and 14 bases lay outside the gene matches. Written as DNA, the CDR3 is TGTGCCAACGGCCGGACAGGGGCGGCCTCTTACGAGCAGTACTTC. Translation gives CANGRTGAASYEQYF.